This paragraph covers one T cell receptor beta chain sequence. There is no known antigen for this receptor. No much larger clone is present one base from it, and per-base qualities are unavailable. This specimen comes from a study of T cell clonotyping in hematopoietic cell transplantation (dated by TCRdb to the early 2020s). About the study as a whole: The study collected around 150 blood samples from about 40 consecutive transplant recipients and their related donors. Recruitment of patients ran from 2015 to early 2017, and follow-up continued until September 2020 or until death.

The time point label corresponds to: 30 days after allo-HCT. Blood samples were obtained from recipients approximately 28 days before transplant and at days 30, 100 and 180 after transplant. Using Nuclei Lysis Solution, genomic DNA was extracted from unfractionated peripheral blood mononuclear cells that were either fresh or cryopreserved. TCR beta CDR3 regions were amplified from genomic DNA with the immunoSEQ assay, a bias-controlled multiplex PCR using V- and J-specific primers. A second PCR step added a proprietary barcode and Illumina adapter sequences to the CDR3 amplicons. CDR3 libraries were sequenced on an Illumina MiSeq instrument. Per the source publication's procedure: Export and quality control were handled in immunoSEQ Analyzer 3.0, while downstream analyses relied on R Bioconductor and Immunarch. Only productive rearrangements within the normalized downsampled data set were used in the calculation of repertoire metrics. In the normalized cohort, clonotypes with more than 5 templates were defined as pathologically expanded. Repertoire diversity was measured with the Inverse Simpson Index. To capture all clonotypes, the CMV-specificity analyses were run on the non-normalized data set. TCRdb provides this immuneACCESS table in a form limited to in-frame rearrangements. Some clones are lacking; in checked studies, under half of them reflect an unresolved V gene, and why the rest are absent is not known. V and J calls and clone size are given by that table; D and trimming were obtained from the DNA. The table for this sample lists around 15,000 clones; less than 98% of them were counted only once. The ten largest account for around 4.2% of the sample.

The CDR3 holds 11 amino acids from the cysteine to the phenylalanine. Kept here is only the CDR3 DNA, which spans 33 bases and is read in frame from base 1. CDR1 and CDR2 are read off the germline V gene as SQVTM and ANQGSEA. The V and J ends are trimmed by 1 base and 5 bases, leaving 5 bases between them. The paper's findings and limits, for the study overall: Just a small fraction of recipient repertoires overlapped with donor repertoires, and more than 95% appeared de novo at the given depth. Broader TCR repertoire diversity after transplant was predicted by Inverse Simpson Index values from donors and from recipients before transplant. The sample size was limited, and because cells were not sorted, the contributions of CD4 and CD8 repertoires could not be separated. A decrease in recipient TCR diversity was observed after transplant, and a progressive increase in pathologically expanded clonotypes was seen from day 30 to day 180.

The TCR comes from a female patient in her forties or fifties who had an allogeneic stem cell transplant from an unrelated donor, so T cells may come from the graft donor. Some clones in this sample may be carry-over from other donors' samples. The chain links TRBV29-1 with TRBJ1-2; the D gene assignment is ambiguous. The sample here was peripheral blood mononuclear cells, taken 30 days after allogeneic stem cell transplant. The CDR3 protein sequence reads: CSVEGKYGYTF. The DNA sequence is given as TGCAGCGTTGAAGGGAAGTATGGCTACACCTTC.